Shown below are 21 T cell receptor beta chains from a single sample sequenced in a study of post-analysis software for immune sequencing data. Regarding the study as a whole: Several TRBV segments were more frequent in patients than controls; TRBV5-6, TRBV5-1 and TRBV20-1 belonged to this group.

These receptors' antigens are unknown. Unique molecular identifiers were present in the TCR beta cDNA libraries. TCRdb fed the PCR reads into MiXCR, producing one record per CDR3 protein. The sample contains under 650,000 distinct CDR3 sequences, roughly 46% of which appear only once. The specimen was blood. The receptors were sampled from a girl aged 5-17 years with multiple sclerosis.

This clonotype appeared a few times. The chain is built from TRBV6-1 and TRBJ1-4; TRBD1 aligns across 7 bases. Trimming cost V 6 bases and J 1 base; bases outside gene matches: 8. The CDR3 contains 16 residues. CDR1 MNHNS and CDR2 SASEGT come from the germline V gene. CDR3 residues: CASRRRQGGTNEKLFF. In DNA form, the CDR3 reads TGTGCCAGCAGGAGGAGACAGGGAGGAACTAATGAAAAACTGTTTTTT.

J is TRBJ2-1 and V is TRBV12-3 or TRBV12-4; 10 nucleotides match TRBD2. The CDR3 totals 15 residues. The V gene end was trimmed by 1 base and the J gene end by 9 bases; junction bases not matched to a gene: 6. CDR3 DNA sequence: TGTGCCAGCAGTTTAGGTCTAGCGGGAGAGGGTGAGCAGTTCTTC. Protein: CASSLGLAGEGEQFF.

This clonotype has only a few counts. V gene TRBV6-6 combines with J gene TRBJ2-3, with 8 nucleotides matching TRBD1. The length of the CDR3 is 17 residues. Trimming removed 6 bases from V and 4 bases from J; junction bases left unmatched: 15. Germline CDR1 MNHNY, CDR2 SVGAGI (reference sequence). The CDR3 nucleotides read TGTGCCAGCAGCCACCACCCCGTCAGGGGGCGCCCAGATACGCAGTATTTT. As protein: CASSHHPVRGRPDTQYF.

Only a few counts were recorded for this clonotype. V is TRBV6-5 and J is TRBJ1-2; D is perhaps TRBD1 (5 bases). The ends were cut back, 7 bases at V and 5 bases at J, with 14 bases in the middle. Looked up from germline, CDR1 is MNHEY and CDR2 is SVGAGI. The CDR3 extends over 13 amino acids. In DNA form, the CDR3 reads TGTGCCAGCAATAGAGCAGGGAAATATGGCTACACCTTC. Its translation: CASNRAGKYGYTF.

This clonotype turned up a few times. The rearrangement links TRBV4-2 to TRBJ1-1; D is undetermined. This CDR3 has 13 amino acids. Germline CDR1 and CDR2: LGHNA and YNFKEQ. Trimming shortened V by 2 bases and J by 2 bases, and 6 bases separated the two germline ends. In nucleotides, the CDR3 is TGTGCCAGCAGCCAACGGGGTAACACTGAAGCTTTCTTT. Translating it yields CASSQRGNTEAFF.

The chain recombines TRBV20-1 with TRBJ2-3; 7 bases map to TRBD2. Germline lookup yields CDR1 DFQATT and CDR2 SNEGSKA (reference sequence). The CDR3 has 16 residues. Germline trimming cut 0 bases from V and 1 base from J; bases unmatched to any gene: 7. In nucleotides, the CDR3 is TGCAGTGCTAGAGATGGACTAGGTGGGGGCACAGATACGCAGTATTTT. It codes for CSARDGLGGGTDTQYF.

The chain uses TRBV20-1 and TRBJ2-1, with 10 bases that match TRBD2. From germline, CDR1 is DFQATT and CDR2 SNEGSKA (reference sequence). V dropped 1 base and J dropped 5; count of bases not matched to a gene: 11. The CDR3 covers 17 residues. The CDR3 region has the DNA TGCAGTGCTAGAGTCCCCCTTTCTAGCGGGAGAAACAATGAGCAGTTCTTC. This encodes CSARVPLSSGRNNEQFF.

The chain links TRBV12-3 or TRBV12-4 to TRBJ2-6, with TRBD1 matching over 11 bases. The ends lost 5 bases at V and 0 bases at J; junction bases unmatched: 3. The CDR3 covers 17 residues. The DNA of the CDR3 is TGTGCCAGCAGTCAGGGACAGGGGGGCTCTGGGGCCAACGTCCTGACTTTC. Protein sequence: CASSQGQGGSGANVLTF.

The chain is built from TRBV20-1 and TRBJ1-4; D is undetermined. CDR1 and CDR2 (germline): DFQATT, SNEGSKA (reference sequence). This CDR3 region has 12 residues. Trimming cost V 6 bases and J 7 bases, with 12 bases left between them. The CDR3 protein is CSAETRSEKLFF. CDR3 coding DNA: TGCAGTGCCGAGACGAGAAGTGAAAAACTGTTTTTT.

This clonotype appeared a single time. The chain uses TRBV20-1 and TRBJ1-1; D remains ambiguous. V lost 0 bases and J 6 bases, leaving 8 bases between the germline ends. The length of the CDR3 is 12 residues. Germline CDR1 DFQATT, CDR2 SNEGSKA (reference sequence). The CDR3 nucleotides are TGCAGTGCTAGAGATCCCCGGGCTGAAGCTTTCTTT. This translates into CSARDPRAEAFF.

The CDR3 reads CASNRRGREDTQYF. The CDR3 region has the DNA TGTGCCAGCAATAGGCGGGGGCGGGAAGATACGCAGTATTTT. The J gene is TRBJ2-3, the V gene TRBV12-3 or TRBV12-4; tentatively, D is TRBD2 (7 bases). The CDR3 extends over 14 amino acids. V was clipped by 7 bases and J by 5 bases, with 16 bases between them.

A few counts support this clonotype. This chain uses TRBV12-3 or TRBV12-4 with TRBJ2-5; 12 positions match TRBD2. The CDR3 totals 16 residues. Trimming cost V 3 bases and J 1 base; bases outside gene matches: 3. The CDR3: CASSFSSGGAQETQYF. CDR3 DNA: TGTGCCAGCAGTTTTTCTAGCGGGGGGGCCCAAGAGACCCAGTACTTC.

The V call is TRBV6-5, the J call TRBJ1-2; the D gene is possibly TRBD1 (6 bases). The V gene lost 2 bases and the J gene lost 2 bases, with 12 bases spanning the gap. The CDR3 consists of 15 residues. Germline lookup yields CDR1 MNHEY and CDR2 SVGAGI. The CDR3 protein is CASSYGGALNYGYTF. DNA for the CDR3: TGTGCCAGCAGTTACGGGGGCGCCCTAAACTATGGCTACACCTTC.

The V call is TRBV2, the J call TRBJ2-4, with TRBD2 identical over 8 bases. Germline V gene lookup returns CDR1 SNHLY and CDR2 FYNNEI. The CDR3 contains 21 residues. V dropped 8 bases and J dropped 6; count of bases not matched to a gene: 30. CDR3 protein: CASLNRDGGLAKKRVANIQYF. The CDR3 coding sequence is TGTGCCAGCCTAAACCGGGACGGAGGACTAGCCAAAAAGAGGGTAGCAAACATTCAGTACTTC.

CDR3 loop: CASSIRQGLDNTEAFF. The CDR3 nucleotides read TGCGCCAGCAGCATACGACAGGGTCTAGATAACACTGAAGCTTTCTTT. The chain links TRBV5-1 to TRBJ1-1; TRBD1 agrees at 7 bases. With 4 bases clipped from V and 2 bases from J, the junction kept 11 bases outside the gene matches. CDR3 length equals 16 residues. The germline gives CDR1 SGHRS, CDR2 YFSETQ. Full variable domain (remainder filled in from reference TRBV5-1 and TRBJ1-1): KAGVTQTPRYLIKTRGQQVTLSCSPISGHRSVSWYQQTPGQGLQFLFEYFSETQRNKGNFPGRFSGRQFSNSRSEMNVSTLELGDSALYLCASSIRQGLDNTEAFFGQGTRLTVV.

The chain carries TRBV20-1 and TRBJ2-1; TRBD1 matches at 9 bases. Losses at the gene ends were 0 bases for V and 9 bases for J; bases not matched to a gene: 18. Germline V lookup: CDR1 DFQATT, CDR2 SNEGSKA (reference sequence). The CDR3 loop spans 18 amino acids. This chain's CDR3 is CSARDRDRVERYWSEQFF. CDR3 nucleotide sequence: TGCAGTGCTAGAGATCGGGACAGGGTTGAGCGGTATTGGAGTGAGCAGTTCTTC.

The chain combines TRBV12-3 or TRBV12-4 with TRBJ1-2; unclear D gene. V was pared by 8 bases and J by 7 bases, with 14 bases between. The CDR3 runs to 12 residues. CDR3 region: CASSQPSLGYTF. In nucleotides, the CDR3 is TGTGCCAGCTCCCAGCCCAGTCTTGGCTACACCTTC.

This chain joins TRBV20-1 and TRBJ2-7, with D hard to call. Germline V gene sequence: CDR1 DFQATT, CDR2 SNEGSKA (reference sequence). This CDR3 comprises 11 residues. V was shortened by 2 bases and J by 5 bases, with 7 bases between the two germline ends. CDR3 nucleotide sequence: TGCAGTGCTAGAATAACCCACGAGCAGTACTTC. It specifies CSARITHEQYF.

The chain links TRBV20-1 to TRBJ2-5, with 9 bases lining up with TRBD1. Germline CDR1 and CDR2: DFQATT and SNEGSKA (reference sequence). The length of the CDR3 is 14 residues. The junction had 5 bases not matched to a gene; V was cut back by 6 bases and J by 0 bases. This CDR3 reads CSAPGTGNQETQYF. The CDR3 region has the DNA TGCAGTGCCCCAGGGACAGGGAACCAAGAGACCCAGTACTTC.

The rearrangement joins TRBV29-1 to TRBJ2-3; a weak D match, TRBD2 (5 bases). This CDR3 spans 14 amino acids. Germline V lookup: CDR1 SQVTM, CDR2 ANQGSEA. The V and J ends lost 6 bases and 3 bases respectively, with 16 bases between them. The chain's CDR3 is CSVSTETSTDTQYF. CDR3 sequence (DNA): TGCAGCGTGAGCACCGAAACTAGTACAGATACGCAGTATTTT.

The chain recombines TRBV29-1 with TRBJ2-6; D may match TRBD1 or TRBD2 (5 bases each). V lost 4 bases and J 2 bases, leaving 12 bases between the germline ends. The CDR3 covers 15 residues. Germline CDR1 and CDR2: SQVTM and ANQGSEA. The CDR3 sequence: CSVVRQGAGANVLTF. CDR3 nucleotides: TGCAGCGTTGTGAGGCAGGGAGCTGGGGCCAACGTCCTGACTTTC.